Included here is one T cell receptor beta chain sequence, with context. Profiling relied on immunoSEQ multiplex PCR, and the TCRdb table lists in-frame clones only, not all of them. The data contain approximately 110,000 clones, 90% to 95% of them singletons. This specimen comes from a study of T cell changes during pregnancy in multiple sclerosis. The CDR3 contains 17 residues. The V gene end was trimmed by 2 bases and the J gene end by 0 bases; junction bases not matched to a gene: 7. Germline assignment: CDR1 MNHNS and CDR2 SASEGT. J is TRBJ1-5 and V is TRBV6-1; the match to TRBD1 covers 7 bases. Sequences were derived from peripheral blood, sampled after pregnancy. The sequence was obtained from a female donor with multiple sclerosis, enrolled in a pregnancy study. The CDR3 here is CASSEFRDRYSNQPQHF. The CDR3 bases are TGTGCCAGCAGTGAATTCCGGGACAGATATAGCAATCAGCCCCAGCATTTT.